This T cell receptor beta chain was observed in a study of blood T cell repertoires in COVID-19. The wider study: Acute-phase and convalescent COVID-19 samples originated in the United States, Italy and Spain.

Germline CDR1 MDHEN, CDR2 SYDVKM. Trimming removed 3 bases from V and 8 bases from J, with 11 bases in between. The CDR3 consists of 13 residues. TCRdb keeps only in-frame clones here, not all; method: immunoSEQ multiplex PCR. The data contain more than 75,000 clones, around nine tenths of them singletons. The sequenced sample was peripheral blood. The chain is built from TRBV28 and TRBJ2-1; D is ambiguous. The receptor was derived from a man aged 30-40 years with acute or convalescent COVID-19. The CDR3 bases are TGTGCCAGCAGTTTTGCTAGTGTCGATGAGCAGTTCTTC. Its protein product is CASSFASVDEQFF.